The rows below give T cell receptor beta chains drawn from one sample of a study of T cell changes during pregnancy in multiple sclerosis. Using immunoSEQ multiplex PCR, the repertoire was profiled, and TCRdb retains in-frame clones only, with some absent. The sample carries about 100,000 clones, more than 85% recorded once. Sequences were derived from peripheral blood, sampled in the second trimester of pregnancy. Receptor source: a female donor with multiple sclerosis, enrolled in a pregnancy study. CDR3s include the opening cysteine and the closing phenylalanine or tryptophan. A D gene is named only where the DNA matches it firmly. Clone sizes are given selectively: once, few, many, or a class where the clone is expanded.

TRBV5-5	TRBJ2-7	TRBD1	NA	CASSHVPGQWVYEQYF	TGTGCCAGCAGCCATGTTCCGGGACAGTGGGTCTACGAGCAGTACTTC
TRBV7-9	TRBJ2-7	TRBD1	NA	CASSSIRDRGVVNEQYF	TGTGCCAGCAGCTCAATCCGGGACAGGGGTGTTGTTAACGAGCAGTACTTC
TRBV2	TRBJ1-1	NA	NA	CASMGGRSEAFF	TGTGCCAGCATGGGGGGGCGATCTGAAGCTTTCTTT
TRBV6-5	TRBJ2-7	TRBD2	NA	CASSRREGSFYEQYF	TGTGCCAGCAGCCGGCGGGAGGGCTCCTTCTACGAGCAGTACTTC
TRBV15	TRBJ2-7	NA	many	CATSGQTYEQYF	TGTGCCACCAGCGGGCAGACCTACGAGCAGTACTTC
TRBV6-6	TRBJ2-7	NA	NA	CASSLQGYEQYF	TGTGCCAGCAGCCTACAGGGCTACGAGCAGTACTTC
TRBV19	TRBJ2-5	TRBD1	NA	CASSPGTGKGETQYF	TGTGCCAGTAGTCCCGGGACAGGGAAGGGGGAGACCCAGTACTTC
TRBV13	TRBJ2-7	TRBD2	NA	CASCYHAGGRVEQYF	TGTGCCAGCTGCTATCATGCGGGAGGCCGGGTCGAGCAGTACTTC
TRBV28	TRBJ1-2	NA	NA	CASSSTPGGYTF	TGTGCCAGCAGTTCCACCCCGGGGGGCTACACCTTC
TRBV19	TRBJ1-2	NA	NA	CASSIRQATYGYTF	TGTGCCAGTAGTATACGACAGGCCACTTATGGCTACACCTTC
TRBV2	TRBJ2-7	TRBD2	NA	CASSEASAGGRRF	TGTGCCAGCAGTGAGGCTTCAGCGGGAGGTCGACGCTTC
TRBV7-8	TRBJ1-5	NA	NA	CASSLYRDGSQPQHF	TGTGCCAGCAGCTTATACCGGGACGGGAGTCAGCCCCAGCATTTT
TRBV4-2	TRBJ2-1	TRBD2	NA	CASSQGWTSGGRFFYNEQFF	TGTGCCAGCAGCCAAGGGTGGACTAGCGGCGGACGTTTTTTCTACAATGAGCAGTTCTTC